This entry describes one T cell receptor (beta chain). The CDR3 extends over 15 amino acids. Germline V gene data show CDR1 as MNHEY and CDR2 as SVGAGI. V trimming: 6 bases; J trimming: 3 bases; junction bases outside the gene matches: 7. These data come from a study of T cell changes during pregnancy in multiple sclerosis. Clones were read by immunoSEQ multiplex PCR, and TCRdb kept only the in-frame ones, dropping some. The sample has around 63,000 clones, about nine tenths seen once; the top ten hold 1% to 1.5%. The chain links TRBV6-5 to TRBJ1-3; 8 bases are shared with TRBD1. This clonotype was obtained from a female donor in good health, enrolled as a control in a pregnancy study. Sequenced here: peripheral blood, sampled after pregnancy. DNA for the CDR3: TGTGCCAGCAGACCTGGGACAGGCATTGGAAACACCATATATTTT. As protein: CASRPGTGIGNTIYF.